These T cell receptor beta chains were read from a single sample in a study of cytomegalovirus exposure and HLA in healthy donors. The data were produced by immunoSEQ multiplex PCR, yet TCRdb's version contains in-frame clones alone and is incomplete. This listing includes under 250,000 clones. Material for sequencing was PBMCs. Source of these receptors: a girl aged 2 to 10 in good health and CMV-seropositive. Each CDR3 is given with its conserved first and last residue. D genes are given only for firm matches.

d_call | j_call | v_call | cdr3_nt | cdr3_aa
TRBD2 | TRBJ2-5 | TRBV7-3 | TGTGCCAGCAGCCCGTCTAGCGGGAGGGCTGGAGAGACCCAGTACTTC | CASSPSSGRAGETQYF
. | TRBJ2-5 | TRBV28 | TGTGCCAGCAGTCGGTTCCAAGAGACCCAGTACTTC | CASSRFQETQYF
. | TRBJ1-1 | TRBV19 | TGTGCCAGCCCAACCAATCGAATATTGAGGAACACTGAAGCTTTCTTT | CASPTNRILRNTEAFF
TRBD2 | TRBJ2-7 | TRBV10-3 | TGTGCCATCAGAAGAACTAGCGGAGCCTACGAGCAGTACTTC | CAIRRTSGAYEQYF
TRBD1 | TRBJ1-2 | TRBV13 | TGTGCCAGCAGCTGGGGAGAGGGGGCGCGATATGGCTACACCTTC | CASSWGEGARYGYTF
TRBD2 | TRBJ2-7 | TRBV29-1 | TGCAGCGTTCATATAGCGGGAGGGCCCGACTCCTACGAGCAGTACTTC | CSVHIAGGPDSYEQYF
TRBD1 | TRBJ1-5 | TRBV25-1 | TGTGCCAGCAGTGTAGGGGGCCTTGATCAGCCCCAGCATTTT | CASSVGGLDQPQHF
. | TRBJ1-2 | TRBV6-6 | TGTGCCAGCAGTTACTCGAGGGTTTTAAACTATGGCTACACCTTC | CASSYSRVLNYGYTF
. | TRBJ2-2 | TRBV11-2 | TGTGCCAGCAGCTTAGGGTTACAGGCTTTGAACACCGGGGAGCTGTTTTTT | CASSLGLQALNTGELFF
. | TRBJ1-2 | TRBV28 | TGTGCCAGCAGCCCAGGGTCGGGGGATGGCTACACCTTC | CASSPGSGDGYTF
. | TRBJ2-7 | TRBV27 | TGTGCCAGCAGACAGAGCGCCGGGACACTTTCCTACGAGCAGTACTTC | CASRQSAGTLSYEQYF
TRBD1 | TRBJ2-2 | TRBV7-8 | TGTGCCAGCAGCCCCTATCTGGACAGGGGGAACACCGGGGAGCTGTTTTTT | CASSPYLDRGNTGELFF
. | TRBJ2-7 | TRBV7-2 | TGTGCCAGCAGCCCCCGGGGCGGGGCCTACGAGCAGTACTTC | CASSPRGGAYEQYF
. | TRBJ2-2 | TRBV28 | TGTGCCAGCGTTGGATCAAACATTGGGCCCGGGGAGCTGTTTTTT | CASVGSNIGPGELFF
TRBD1 | TRBJ1-1 | TRBV27 | TGTGCCAGCAGTTTAGGAACGACAGGGTCCACTGAAGCTTTCTTT | CASSLGTTGSTEAFF
. | TRBJ2-1 | TRBV4-1 | TGCGCCAGCAGCCCTTGGACAAACAATGAGCAGTTCTTC | CASSPWTNNEQFF
TRBD2 | TRBJ2-7 | TRBV27 | TGTGCCAGCACCAGGGTAGCGGGATCAGGATACGAGCAGTACTTC | CASTRVAGSGYEQYF
TRBD2 | TRBJ2-1 | TRBV6-1 | TGTGCCAGCAGTGACCCACTGAGGACTAGCTCCTACAATGAGCAGTTCTTC | CASSDPLRTSSYNEQFF
. | TRBJ2-5 | TRBV20-1 | TGCAGTGCTAGCGGGGAGACCCAGTACTTC | CSASGETQYF
. | TRBJ1-4 | TRBV28 | TGTGCCAGCAGTGGTTCGTCAGGAATGAGAGAAAAACTGTTTTTT | CASSGSSGMREKLFF
TRBD2 | TRBJ2-3 | TRBV28 | TGTGCCAGCATTCGTGCGGGAGTTTTCCTAAATACGCAGTATTTT | CASIRAGVFLNTQYF
TRBD2 | TRBJ2-7 | TRBV7-8 | TGTGCCAGCAGCTTACAAGGTAGCGGGAGTTTAATTCCCTACGAGCAGTACTTC | CASSLQGSGSLIPYEQYF
. | TRBJ2-7 | TRBV5-1 | TGCGCCAGCAGCTTGGTCCGGGACTCCAGCTCCTACGAGCAGTACTTC | CASSLVRDSSSYEQYF
. | TRBJ2-2 | TRBV2 | TGTGCCAGCAAACTAGGTCTTAACACCGGGGAGCTGTTTTTT | CASKLGLNTGELFF
. | TRBJ2-7 | TRBV13 | TGTGCCAGCAGCTTATTGGGGGAGGAGGCTGCCGAGCAGTACTTC | CASSLLGEEAAEQYF
TRBD1 | TRBJ1-1 | TRBV28 | TGTGCCAGCAGTCCTAGGACAGGGTTGGGGGACACTGAAGCTTTCTTT | CASSPRTGLGDTEAFF
. | TRBJ2-3 | TRBV6-6 | TGTGCCGGCAGTTATATGGAGGGGGATACGCAGTATTTT | CAGSYMEGDTQYF
. | TRBJ1-5 | TRBV5-6 | TGTGCCAGCAGCCTAGGGGACAATCAGCCCCAGCATTTT | CASSLGDNQPQHF
. | TRBJ2-2 | TRBV19 | TGTGCCAGTAGTATCCTAGTTTCCACCGGGGAGCTGTTTTTT | CASSILVSTGELFF